This is a list of T cell receptor beta chains from one sample in a study of shared clonotypes between healthy human individuals. Profiling relied on immunoSEQ multiplex PCR, and the TCRdb table lists in-frame clones only, not all of them. This sample has 1.5 million to 2.5 million clones, with about 95% found just once. The specimen sequenced was naive CD8+ T cells sorted from blood. Receptors originate from a man younger than 35 in good health. The CDR3 runs from the conserved cysteine through the conserved F or W. Fields, in order: D gene, J gene, V gene, clone size, CDR3 DNA, CDR3 protein. A D gene is named only where the DNA matches it firmly. Clone size appears in some rows only: once, few, many, or a class for an expanded clone.

- | TRBJ2-5 | TRBV28 | - | TGTGCCAGCAGTTTGGGTTCCCACCAAGAGACCCAGTACTTC | CASSLGSHQETQYF
- | TRBJ2-2 | TRBV28 | once | TGTGCCAGCGGGTCATTACTCACCGGGGAGCTGTTTTTT | CASGSLLTGELFF
TRBD2 | TRBJ2-7 | TRBV11-2 | - | TGTGCCAGCAGCTTAGATGGGCCTAGCGGGAGCTACGAGCAGTACTTC | CASSLDGPSGSYEQYF
- | TRBJ1-3 | TRBV4-1 | - | TGCGCCAGCAGCCAAGAGGCCACGTACTCTGGAAACACCATATATTTT | CASSQEATYSGNTIYF
TRBD1 | TRBJ1-4 | TRBV19 | - | TGTGCCAGTAGTCCCCGGACAGGGGGGATTGATTCTAATGAAAAACTGTTTTTT | CASSPRTGGIDSNEKLFF
- | TRBJ2-5 | TRBV11-2 | - | TGTGCCAGCAGCCCTACTATGGGGGAGACCCAGTACTTC | CASSPTMGETQYF
TRBD2 | TRBJ2-5 | TRBV11-2 | - | TGTGCCAGCAGCCCCTTTTCGCGGGGGAACCAAGAGACCCAGTACTTC | CASSPFSRGNQETQYF
TRBD2 | TRBJ2-7 | TRBV13 | - | TGTGCCAGCAGCCCGCGGGGGACTAGTCGGATCGGACCCGGCGAGCAGTACTTC | CASSPRGTSRIGPGEQYF
TRBD2 | TRBJ2-2 | TRBV5-1 | - | TGCGCCAGCAGCTTTAGGACTAGCGGGGGGACTAACACCGGGGAGCTGTTTTTT | CASSFRTSGGTNTGELFF
- | TRBJ2-2 | TRBV2 | once | TGTGCCAGCAGTGTACAAAGCGGCACCGGGGAGCTGTTTTTT | CASSVQSGTGELFF
- | TRBJ2-1 | TRBV27 | - | TGTGCCAGCAGACTGACTGGGGGCATGAATGAGCAGTTCTTC | CASRLTGGMNEQFF
- | TRBJ2-4 | TRBV7-9 | - | TGTGCCAGCAGGGAGGGAGCCAAAAACATTCAGTACTTC | CASREGAKNIQYF
- | TRBJ2-3 | TRBV18 | - | TGTGCCAGCTCACCACCGTCAGGGTGGGATACGCAGTATTTT | CASSPPSGWDTQYF
TRBD2 | TRBJ2-5 | TRBV5-8 | - | TGTGCCAGCAGCTTAGGACTAGCGGGGGCTTTGGTAGAGACCCAGTACTTC | CASSLGLAGALVETQYF
TRBD1 | TRBJ2-7 | TRBV29-1 | - | TGCAGCGCACGGGGACAGGGCTACGAGCAGTACTTC | CSARGQGYEQYF
- | TRBJ2-7 | TRBV28 | - | TGTGCCAGCAGTTTTACCGGTAATTTAAACGAGCAGTACTTC | CASSFTGNLNEQYF
- | TRBJ2-1 | TRBV13 | - | TGTGCCAGCAGCTCCACTATGACGGACAATGAGCAGTTCTTC | CASSSTMTDNEQFF
- | TRBJ1-5 | TRBV19 | - | TGTGCCAGTAGTATGGTCGGTCAGCCCCAGCATTTT | CASSMVGQPQHF
- | TRBJ2-7 | TRBV10-1 | - | TGCGCCAGCAGTGAGGGGGACGAGCAGTACTTC | CASSEGDEQYF
- | TRBJ1-5 | TRBV28 | - | TGTGCCAGCAGCCCACCGGGCTTTCGGGAACGGGATAGCAATCAGCCCCAGCATTTT | CASSPPGFRERDSNQPQHF
TRBD2 | TRBJ2-2 | TRBV4-3 | - | TGCGCCAGCAGCCAAGATCGGGGACTAGCGGGAGGGACGAACACCGGGGAGCTGTTTTTT | CASSQDRGLAGGTNTGELFF
TRBD2 | TRBJ2-7 | TRBV10-3 | - | TGTGCCATCAGCTCAAGCGGGGGGAACTCCTACGAGCAGTACTTC | CAISSSGGNSYEQYF
TRBD2 | TRBJ2-3 | TRBV11-2 | - | TGTGCCAGCAGCTCGCCGGCTAGCGGGAGGGGGGGAGATACGCAGTATTTT | CASSSPASGRGGDTQYF
TRBD1 | TRBJ2-2 | TRBV5-6 | - | TGTGCCAGCAGTTATGGGACAGGGGACGGCACCGGGGAGCTGTTTTTT | CASSYGTGDGTGELFF
- | TRBJ1-3 | TRBV4-3 | few | TGCGCCAGCAGCCAGGGTACAGGGGGAAACACCATATATTTT | CASSQGTGGNTIYF
- | TRBJ2-7 | TRBV6-6 | - | TGTGCCAGCAGTTACTCAATACAGGGTGAGGACGAGCAGTACTTC | CASSYSIQGEDEQYF
- | TRBJ1-3 | TRBV9 | - | TGTGCCAGCAGCGTAACTTGGGGGCCGCCTGGAAACACCATATATTTT | CASSVTWGPPGNTIYF
- | TRBJ1-6 | TRBV27 | - | TGTGCCAGCAGTTTGTGGCTTGGTTCACCCCTCCACTTT | CASSLWLGSPLHF
- | TRBJ2-7 | TRBV6-1 | - | TGTGCCAGCAAACAGGACCTATTCTCCTACGAGCAGTACTTC | CASKQDLFSYEQYF
TRBD2 | TRBJ2-1 | TRBV7-9 | - | TGTGCCAGCAGTTTTCTAGCGGGAGACAACAATGAGCAGTTCTTC | CASSFLAGDNNEQFF
- | TRBJ2-7 | TRBV30 | - | TGTGCCTGGAGGTCCGGGAGCTCCTACGAGCAGTACTTC | CAWRSGSSYEQYF
TRBD2 | TRBJ2-5 | TRBV5-6 | once | TGTGCCAGCAGCTTGGAACTAGCGGGAGGAGAGACCCAGTACTTC | CASSLELAGGETQYF
- | TRBJ2-7 | TRBV7-9 | - | TGTGCCAGCAGCTTACGACTAGATGACGAGCAGTACTTC | CASSLRLDDEQYF
- | TRBJ1-1 | TRBV25-1 | - | TGTGCCAGCAGGACAGGCTTTGAAGCTTTCTTT | CASRTGFEAFF
TRBD1 | TRBJ2-3 | TRBV14 | - | TGTGCCAGCAGCCAAGATCAGGGGGCAGTACCAGATACGCAGTATTTT | CASSQDQGAVPDTQYF
TRBD1 | TRBJ1-2 | TRBV30 | - | TGTGCCTGGAGTGTAGAGTCAGGGGGGTGGGATGGCTACACCTTC | CAWSVESGGWDGYTF
TRBD1 | TRBJ2-7 | TRBV6-1 | - | TGTGCCAGCAGTAACTGGGACAGGGCCTACGAGCAGTACTTC | CASSNWDRAYEQYF
- | TRBJ2-7 | TRBV6-6 | - | TGTGCCAGCAGTTACATGGGGACGGAAGTCTACGAGCAGTACTTC | CASSYMGTEVYEQYF
- | TRBJ2-7 | TRBV6-5 | - | TGTGCCAGCAGTTTCGGACCCGGACCTGGGTGGGAGCAGTACTTC | CASSFGPGPGWEQYF
TRBD1 | TRBJ2-1 | TRBV29-1 | - | TGCAGCGTTGAATTTTCAGGACAGGGGGTGGGCAATGAGCAGTTCTTC | CSVEFSGQGVGNEQFF
TRBD1 | TRBJ2-3 | TRBV4-3 | - | TGCGCCAGCAGCCCCGGGACAGGGAACACAGATACGCAGTATTTT | CASSPGTGNTDTQYF
TRBD1 | TRBJ2-7 | TRBV7-6 | - | TGTGCCAGCAGCCACGGACAGGGAGACGACTACGAGCAGTACTTC | CASSHGQGDDYEQYF
TRBD1 | TRBJ1-2 | TRBV29-1 | - | TGCAGCGTTGAAGGAATGCAGCGGACAGGAAACTATGGCTACACCTTC | CSVEGMQRTGNYGYTF
TRBD2 | TRBJ2-7 | TRBV5-4 | - | TGTGCCAGCAGCACCGGGACTAGCGGTGCCTACGAGCAGTACTTC | CASSTGTSGAYEQYF
- | TRBJ1-2 | TRBV19 | - | TGTGCCAGTAGCTCCAACTATGGCTACACCTTC | CASSSNYGYTF
TRBD1 | TRBJ2-5 | TRBV5-1 | - | TGCGCCAGCAGCTTCGACAGGGGTTCGGAGACCCAGTACTTC | CASSFDRGSETQYF
- | TRBJ2-7 | TRBV14 | - | TGTGCCAGCAGCCTCCGGGACTCGGTCTACGAGCAGTACTTC | CASSLRDSVYEQYF
- | TRBJ1-5 | TRBV6-1 | - | TGTGCCAGCAGTGAAGTGACGGTCAATCAGCCCCAGCATTTT | CASSEVTVNQPQHF
TRBD2 | TRBJ2-1 | TRBV19 | once | TGTGCCAGTAGTGTGAGCGGGAATTCCTACAATGAGCAGTTCTTC | CASSVSGNSYNEQFF
- | TRBJ2-7 | TRBV4-1 | - | TGCGCCAGCAGCCAACCCACAGGGAGCGGGTACGAGCAGTACTTC | CASSQPTGSGYEQYF
- | TRBJ2-7 | TRBV19 | - | TGTGCCAGTAGTATTCTCGCCACCTCCTACGAGCAGTACTTC | CASSILATSYEQYF
- | TRBJ2-7 | TRBV13 | - | TGTGCCAGCAGCCCGCGCTCCTACGAGCAGTACTTC | CASSPRSYEQYF
- | TRBJ1-6 | TRBV2 | - | TGTGCCAGCAGTGAGGGGAAGTTCGGAGGATATAATTCACCCCTCCACTTT | CASSEGKFGGYNSPLHF
- | TRBJ1-1 | TRBV11-2 | - | TGTGCCAGCAGCTTAAACGGCTACACTGAAGCTTTCTTT | CASSLNGYTEAFF
TRBD2 | TRBJ2-1 | TRBV5-1 | - | TGCGCCAGCAGCTTGGCGACTAGCGGGAGCGATGAGCAGTTCTTC | CASSLATSGSDEQFF